These 30 T cell receptor beta chains were sequenced from one sample in a study of blood T cells in healthy people across ages. A J-beta primer mix and a sample-barcoded 5' primer were used in a second PCR of about 6 to 12 cycles. TCRdb re-derived calls from the 5' RACE reads in MiXCR, one entry per CDR3 protein. The table shows about 680,000 distinct CDR3 sequences, with about 52% occurring only once. Specimen: blood. The receptors were gathered from a woman aged 55 to 70 in good health.

This clonotype was counted once. This chain joins TRBV7-9 and TRBJ2-5; the D gene is possibly TRBD2 (6 bases). Germline V lookup: CDR1 SEHNR, CDR2 FQNEAQ (reference sequence). This CDR3 is built from 13 residues. Trimming removed 1 base from V and 11 bases from J, with 14 bases in between. The CDR3 reads CASSLGTAGLQYF. The CDR3 nucleotides read TGTGCCAGCAGCTTAGGGACCGCGGGACTTCAGTACTTC.

V is TRBV29-1 and J is TRBJ2-3; 11 nucleotides match TRBD2. Trimming removed 6 bases from V and 5 bases from J; junction bases left unmatched: 7. This CDR3 is 14 amino acids long. Germline assignment: CDR1 SQVTM and CDR2 ANQGSEA. The DNA for the CDR3 is TGCAGCGTGGCAACCGGGACTAGCGGAGATACGCAGTATTTT. It codes for CSVATGTSGDTQYF.

This clonotype came up many times. The V gene is TRBV20-1, the J gene TRBJ2-5; no clear D gene. V gave up 3 bases and J gave up 2 bases, with 16 bases separating them. CDR1 is DFQATT, CDR2 SNEGSKA, per germline (reference sequence). The CDR3 runs to 15 residues. CDR3: CSARANAYEQETQYF. The CDR3 DNA sequence: TGCAGTGCTAGGGCGAATGCGTACGAACAAGAGACCCAGTACTTC.

This clonotype was picked up a small number of times. V is TRBV2 and J is TRBJ2-5; 8 nucleotides align to TRBD2. V was clipped by 6 bases and J by 4 bases; unmatched bases: 13. The germline V gene encodes CDR1 SNHLY and CDR2 FYNNEI. The CDR3 totals 16 residues. In DNA, the CDR3 is TGTGCCAGCAGGAGCCGAGCGGGAGAGGGGGTAGAGACCCAGTACTTC. This codes for CASRSRAGEGVETQYF.

The CDR3 reads CSVEGWSTEAFF. DNA for the CDR3: TGCAGCGTTGAGGGCTGGAGCACTGAAGCTTTCTTT. The chain has TRBV29-1 and TRBJ1-1; no definite D call. CDR1 and CDR2 from the germline V gene are SQVTM and ANQGSEA. Trimming took 3 bases from V and 4 from J, leaving 9 bases between them. The CDR3 contains 12 residues.

There are a few counts of this clonotype. The rearrangement joins TRBV25-1 to TRBJ2-1; D may be TRBD1 (6 bases). Germline CDR1 is MGHDK and CDR2 is SYGVNS. V gave up 7 bases and J gave up 9 bases, with 19 bases separating them. The CDR3 has 14 residues. This CDR3 is CASMRGSGQREQFF. In nucleotides, the CDR3 is TGTGCCAGCATGAGGGGATCGGGACAACGTGAGCAGTTCTTC.

The rearrangement joins TRBV10-3 to TRBJ2-5; possibly TRBD1 for D (6 bases). Trimming stripped 10 bases from V and 2 bases from J, with 8 bases between. From germline, CDR1 is ENHRY and CDR2 SYGVKD. The CDR3 runs to 11 residues. CDR3 residues: CATGQQETQYF. In DNA form, the CDR3 reads TGTGCCACCGGACAGCAAGAGACCCAGTACTTC.

This clonotype was seen at least ten times. The rearrangement links TRBV28 to TRBJ1-1, with 7 positions matching TRBD1. CDR3 size: 16 residues. The V and J ends lost 1 base and 1 base, in that order; junction bases with no gene match: 6. Per germline, CDR1 MDHEN and CDR2 SYDVKM. The CDR3: CASSLYRGLRNTEAFF. Here the CDR3 DNA reads TGTGCCAGCAGTTTATACAGGGGCCTGAGGAACACTGAAGCTTTCTTT.

The chain is built from TRBV3-1 and TRBJ2-3; 10 bases line up with TRBD1. With V trimmed by 2 bases and J by 7 bases, 6 bases remained unmatched. Germline V gene data show CDR1 as LGHDT and CDR2 as YNNKEL (reference sequence). There are 15 residues in the CDR3. The CDR3: CASSQPGTGDYTQYF. The CDR3 bases are TGTGCCAGCAGCCAACCCGGGACAGGGGATTATACGCAGTATTTT.

The V call is TRBV6-2 or TRBV6-3, the J call TRBJ2-1, with D possibly TRBD1 on 5 matching bases. Trimming stripped 2 bases from V and 7 bases from J, with 12 bases between. Germline CDR1 MNHEY, CDR2 SVGEGT. The CDR3 consists of 14 residues. The CDR3 region is CASSYGARLNEQFF. The CDR3, as DNA: TGTGCCAGCAGTTACGGGGCAAGGCTAAATGAGCAGTTCTTC.

The rearrangement links TRBV27 to TRBJ2-4; D is unresolved. The DNA end lines up better with TRBJ2-7; the J call may be wrong. CDR3 length: 15 residues. Looked up from germline, CDR1 is MNHEY and CDR2 is SMNVEV (reference sequence). The CDR3 DNA sequence: TGTGCCAGCAGTTTACCCCCACTGGGCTCGGACGAGCAGTACTTC. It codes for CASSLPPLGSDEQYF.

There are a few counts of this clonotype. V gene TRBV7-9 combines with J gene TRBJ2-4; D perhaps matches TRBD1 (6 bases). With the DNA end fitting TRBJ2-7 better, the J assignment may be wrong. From germline, CDR1 is SEHNR and CDR2 FQNEAQ (reference sequence). The CDR3 extends over 14 amino acids. For the CDR3, the DNA is TGTGCCAGCAGCCCACAGGGATCGATCGGCGAGCAGTACTTC. Translated, it gives CASSPQGSIGEQYF.

The CDR3 nucleotides read TGTGCCAGCAGTTTGGAGGAGGCCCCCTACGAGCAGTACTTC. Amino acids: CASSLEEAPYEQYF. The chain couples TRBV28 to TRBJ2-5; perhaps TRBD2 as D (5 bases). The closer fit of TRBJ2-7 to the DNA end suggests the J call may be wrong. Germline CDR1 reads MDHEN; CDR2 reads SYDVKM. CDR3 size: 14 residues.

In this sample, this clonotype turned up a few times. The chain is built from TRBV28 and TRBJ1-1, with unresolved D. CDR1 and CDR2 from the germline V gene are MDHEN and SYDVKM. The length of the CDR3 is 13 residues. V was pared by 3 bases and J by 5 bases, with 10 bases between. Written as DNA, the CDR3 is TGTGCCAGCAGTTTGCCACAGAAGACTGAAGCTTTCTTT. Its translation is CASSLPQKTEAFF.

This chain uses TRBV7-9 with TRBJ2-7; 10 bases are shared with TRBD1. The CDR3 is 15 residues long. Per germline, CDR1 SEHNR and CDR2 FQNEAQ (reference sequence). V shed 6 bases, J shed 4 bases, and the junction held 9 bases outside the gene matches. CDR3 amino acids: CASSNTGTGVYEQYF. CDR3 in DNA: TGTGCCAGCAGTAATACCGGGACAGGGGTTTACGAGCAGTACTTC.

This clonotype has more than one count but fewer than ten. The chain couples TRBV20-1 to TRBJ2-7; D is undetermined. With the DNA end fitting TRBJ2-4 better, the J assignment may be wrong. Germline V gene lookup returns CDR1 DFQATT and CDR2 SNEGSKA (reference sequence). The CDR3 sequence is 15 residues long. The CDR3 coding sequence is TGCAGTGCTAGAGGGGGTAGTCAGGCCAAAAACATTCAGTACTTC. Translated: CSARGGSQAKNIQYF.

The chain recombines TRBV9 with TRBJ2-3; 12 bases agree with TRBD2. This CDR3 region has 16 residues. J lost 9 bases, V lost 0 bases, and 8 bases had no gene match. The germline V gene has CDR1 SGDLS and CDR2 YYNGEE. The CDR3 sequence: CASSVVQTSGRGTQYF. The CDR3 DNA follows: TGTGCCAGCAGCGTAGTGCAGACTAGCGGGAGAGGGACGCAGTATTTT.

The rearrangement joins TRBV7-8 to TRBJ2-7; no definite D call. With 5 bases removed from V and 2 bases from J, the gap between germline ends came to 13 bases. This CDR3 has 14 residues. Looked up from germline, CDR1 is SGHVS and CDR2 is FQNEAQ. The CDR3 loop is CASSAVVGTYEQYF. CDR3 sequence (DNA): TGTGCCAGCAGCGCCGTGGTGGGGACCTACGAGCAGTACTTC.

This clonotype was detected a few times. V is TRBV12-3 or TRBV12-4 and J is TRBJ2-4, with 11 nucleotides matching TRBD1. The end of the DNA aligns better with TRBJ2-7, so the J call may be wrong. The CDR3 totals 15 residues. CDR3 sequence (DNA): TGTGCCAGCAGTTTCGGAGGGACAGGGGGATACGAGCAGTACTTC. Residues: CASSFGGTGGYEQYF.

This chain uses TRBV12-3 or TRBV12-4 with TRBJ2-7; D is perhaps TRBD1 (6 bases). Trimming took off 2 bases at V and 3 bases at J, with 14 bases between the two ends. There are 15 residues in the CDR3. The CDR3 nucleotides read TGTGCCAGCAGTTTATTTGGGACACAAAACTACGAGCAGTACTTC. It is translated as CASSLFGTQNYEQYF.

This clonotype was picked up a small number of times. J is TRBJ2-4 and V is TRBV12-3 or TRBV12-4, with TRBD1 identical over 10 bases. The CDR3 loop spans 16 amino acids. Trimming took 3 bases from V and 7 from J; bases not matched to a gene: 9. The CDR3 nucleotides read TGTGCCAGCAGTTTGGGTAACCCGGACAGGGGGAACATTCAGTACTTC. It translates to CASSLGNPDRGNIQYF.

The chain recombines TRBV4-3 with TRBJ1-2; D gene ambiguous. V was trimmed by 0 bases and J by 4 bases, leaving 9 bases between them. The CDR3 has 14 amino acids. Germline CDR1 and CDR2: LGHNA and YSLEER. CDR3 sequence reads: CASSQDFSSYGYTF. CDR3 coding DNA: TGCGCCAGCAGCCAAGATTTTTCCAGCTATGGCTACACCTTC.

V usage is TRBV30 and J usage is TRBJ2-7; D unresolved. The CDR3 runs to 15 residues. The germline V and J ends were trimmed by 2 bases and 0 bases, with 14 bases remaining between them. Germline V gene lookup returns CDR1 GTSNPN and CDR2 SVGIG (reference sequence). CDR3 region: CAWSRSYWSSYEQYF. The CDR3 DNA follows: TGTGCCTGGAGTCGGTCTTACTGGAGCTCCTACGAGCAGTACTTC.

The rearrangement uses TRBV7-9 and TRBJ2-1; D gene uncertain. The germline V gene has CDR1 SEHNR and CDR2 FQNEAQ (reference sequence). The CDR3 has 16 residues. V was shortened by 3 bases and J by 5 bases, with 17 bases between the two germline ends. The CDR3 nucleotides are TGTGCCAGCAGCTTTTCTTCGGGCCGCCCCGACAATGAGCAGTTCTTC. Translation gives CASSFSSGRPDNEQFF.

The J gene is TRBJ2-2, the V gene TRBV7-2; 8 bases fit TRBD1. From germline, CDR1 is SGHTA and CDR2 FQGNSA. The CDR3 contains 15 residues. The V and J ends lost 1 base and 5 bases, in that order; junction bases with no gene match: 3. The CDR3 region has the DNA TGTGCCAGCAGCTTAGACAGGGGGAGAACCGGGGAGCTGTTTTTT. Protein: CASSLDRGRTGELFF.

This clonotype was detected a few times. The chain links TRBV7-2 to TRBJ2-6; no reliable D call. This CDR3 comprises 15 residues. The V end lost 5 bases, the J end lost 2 bases, and 10 bases lay between the germline ends. CDR1 SGHTA and CDR2 FQGNSA come from the germline V gene. CDR3 in amino acids: CASSQSHTGANVLTF. The CDR3 nucleotides read TGTGCCAGCAGCCAAAGTCATACTGGGGCCAACGTCCTGACTTTC.

Only one count was recorded for this clonotype. This chain connects TRBV28 to TRBJ2-2; D is possibly TRBD1 (6 bases). The V and J ends lost 5 bases and 1 base respectively, with 14 bases between them. This CDR3 has 16 amino acids. Germline values: CDR1 MDHEN, CDR2 SYDVKM. This CDR3 is CASSPLGTQNTGELFF. DNA for the CDR3: TGTGCCAGCAGTCCACTCGGGACACAGAACACCGGGGAGCTGTTTTTT.

V gene TRBV15 combines with J gene TRBJ2-7; 11 bases are shared with TRBD2. Germline lookup yields CDR1 LNHNV and CDR2 YYDKDF (reference sequence). V dropped 5 bases and J dropped 3; count of bases not matched to a gene: 3. This CDR3 has 14 amino acids. CDR3 amino acids: CATSGGLADYEQYF. The CDR3 DNA sequence: TGTGCCACCAGCGGGGGACTAGCGGACTACGAGCAGTACTTC.

The gene calls are TRBV7-9 and TRBJ2-7, with D unclear. Germline values: CDR1 SEHNR, CDR2 FQNEAQ (reference sequence). With 6 bases removed from V and 7 bases from J, the gap between germline ends came to 19 bases. The CDR3 loop spans 14 amino acids. The CDR3 protein is CASSSSTFWDEQYF. The CDR3 DNA follows: TGTGCCAGCAGTAGCTCAACTTTTTGGGATGAGCAGTACTTC.

The gene calls are TRBV28 and TRBJ2-7, with D hard to call. Germline-derived CDR1 and CDR2 are MDHEN and SYDVKM. V was clipped by 8 bases and J by 2 bases, with 10 bases between them. The CDR3 sequence is 12 residues long. The CDR3 region has the DNA TGTGCCAGCTTCACAGCTACCTACGAGCAGTACTTC. Translation gives CASFTATYEQYF.